This TCR beta chain was captured in a study of T cell repertoires in cytomegalovirus infection. Turning to the study itself: Matching HLA type, along with CMV infection, was indicated by public TCR beta signatures.

MiXCR, applied by TCRdb to the reads, yields one record per CDR3 protein. The table has some 280,000 distinct CDR3 sequences, 12% to 15% seen once; the top ten hold around 8.1%. The CDR3 is 15 amino acids. The V gene's germline CDR1 is MNHEY and CDR2 SVGEGT. The junction had 4 bases not matched to a gene; V was cut back by 6 bases and J by 4 bases. General study points: The study identified carriers of CMV plus the relevant HLA from cumulative public TCR beta family frequency. Within the response measured ex vivo, HLA-C-restricted CMV-specific TCR beta clonotypes were dominant.

Concerning this clonotype: Antigen unknown.

The receptor comes from a human donor in good health (CMV status not recorded). Some clones in this sample may be carry-over from other donors' samples. The sequenced material came from PBMCs. The chain links TRBV6-2 or TRBV6-3 to TRBJ2-1; TRBD2 matches 12 bases. Here the CDR3 DNA reads TGTGCCAGCAGATCTAGCGGGAGGGCATACAATGAGCAGTTCTTC. This sequence encodes CASRSSGRAYNEQFF.